This TCR beta chain is from a study of T cells in Graves' hyperthyroidism and ophthalmopathy. The study, taken as a whole, reports: Blood samples included most of the expanded thyroid clonotypes exceeding 0.001.

Using RNA transcripts as the source, TCR beta CDR3 regions were amplified. A first-round RT-PCR of the TCR CDR3 used the HTBI primer set. A single record per CDR3 protein comes from TCRdb applying MiXCR to the multiplex PCR reads. The sample carries a few hundred thousand distinct CDR3 sequences, roughly 17% recorded once. On this clonotype: As yet, its antigen is unknown.

Newly diagnosed hyperthyroidism patients aged 18 to 65 years had disease lasting under 2 months. Germline CDR1 is SQVTM and CDR2 is ANQGSEA. V lost 6 bases and J lost 1, with 9 bases in between. The CDR3 is 13 amino acids. This rearrangement joins TRBV29-1 to TRBJ1-4; the D gene is possibly TRBD1 (5 bases). The receptor was derived from a woman in her forties or fifties with Graves' hyperthyroidism. Sequenced: blood. In nucleotides, the CDR3 is TGCAGCGTGAGCGGGGGAACTAATGAAAAACTGTTTTTT. The encoded protein is CSVSGGTNEKLFF.